Following are 4 T cell receptor beta chains from one sample sequenced in a study of blood T cell repertoires in COVID-19. The data were produced by immunoSEQ multiplex PCR, yet TCRdb's version contains in-frame clones alone and is incomplete. The sample holds 200,000 to 250,000 clones, about 84% seen once. Sequencing input: peripheral blood. The receptor source for this set is a human donor in a cohort sampled during active COVID-19.

This chain connects TRBV29-1 to TRBJ1-2; TRBD1 might be the D (6 bases). CDR3 length: 12 amino acids. Trimming took off 6 bases at V and 6 bases at J, with 14 bases between the two ends. Germline V lookup: CDR1 SQVTM, CDR2 ANQGSEA. CDR3 coding DNA: TGCAGCGTGACAGGATCCCTGCATGGCTACACCTTC. Its protein product is CSVTGSLHGYTF.

The chain links TRBV30 to TRBJ1-1; no clear D. Deletions cut 5 bases from V and 11 bases from J, with 12 bases between. The germline gives CDR1 GTSNPN, CDR2 SVGIG (reference sequence). The CDR3 loop spans 10 amino acids. The CDR3 DNA reads as TGTGCCTGGTACGCCCCCGGGGCTTTCTTT. Protein: CAWYAPGAFF.

This clone was counted once. V gene TRBV10-3 combines with J gene TRBJ1-4; 8 nucleotides match TRBD1. The CDR3 runs 15 residues. V lost 6 bases, J lost 8 bases, and 11 bases stayed unmatched. The germline V gene has CDR1 ENHRY and CDR2 SYGVKD. The CDR3 DNA reads as TGTGCCATCAGCGATGCCGGGACAGGTCGAGAAAAACTGTTTTTT. Its protein is CAISDAGTGREKLFF.

The rearrangement uses TRBV6-2 or TRBV6-3 and TRBJ1-2, with D perhaps matching TRBD1 (6 bases). Germline CDR1 and CDR2: MNHEY and SVGEGT. V was cut by 4 bases and J by 7 bases, with 22 bases left in between. This CDR3 region has 16 residues. CDR3 residues: CASSLFRDGARGGYTF. The CDR3 nucleotides read TGTGCCAGCAGTTTATTCCGGGACGGTGCCAGGGGTGGCTACACCTTC.